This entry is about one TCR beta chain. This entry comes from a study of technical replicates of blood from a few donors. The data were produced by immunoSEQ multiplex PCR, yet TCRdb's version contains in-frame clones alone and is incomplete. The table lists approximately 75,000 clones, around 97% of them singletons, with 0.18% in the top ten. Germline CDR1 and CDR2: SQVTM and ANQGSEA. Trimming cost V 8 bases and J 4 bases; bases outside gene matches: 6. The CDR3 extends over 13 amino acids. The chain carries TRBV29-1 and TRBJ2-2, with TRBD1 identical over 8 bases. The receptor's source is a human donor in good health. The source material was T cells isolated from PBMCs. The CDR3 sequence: CSSRQGTTGELFF. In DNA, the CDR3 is TGCAGCAGTAGACAGGGGACCACCGGGGAGCTGTTTTTT.